What follows are 31 T cell receptor beta chains derived from one specimen sequenced in a study of beta chain features in type 1 diabetes. TCRB transcripts that were expressed got sequenced, as all of the isolated RNA had been reverse transcribed. TCRdb keeps only in-frame clones here, not all; method: immunoSEQ multiplex PCR. The sample contains 600,000 to 650,000 clones, roughly 16% of which appear only once. Sequenced: naive CD4+ T cells from blood. These receptors all stem from a man aged 18 to 30 in good health.

This clone was counted a few times. Other DNA sequences within the sample encode an identical CDR3. V is TRBV7-3 and J is TRBJ1-2; maybe TRBD1 (5 bases). From germline, CDR1 is SGHTA and CDR2 FQGTGA. The CDR3 length is 13 residues. Trimming took 3 bases from V and 3 from J, leaving 8 bases between them. The CDR3 here is CASSFQGDYGYTF. CDR3 coding DNA: TGTGCCAGCAGCTTTCAGGGAGACTATGGCTACACCTTC.

This clone was picked up a small number of times. The gene calls are TRBV4-2 and TRBJ2-7, with D perhaps assigned TRBD1 or TRBD2 (5 bases each). This CDR3 region has 14 residues. The V gene's germline CDR1 is LGHNA and CDR2 YNFKEQ. Trimming stripped 1 base from V and 5 bases from J, with 12 bases between. The CDR3 reads CASSQVGMGDEQYF. The CDR3 coding sequence is TGTGCCAGCAGCCAAGTGGGGATGGGGGACGAGCAGTACTTC.

The chain employs TRBV5-4 and TRBJ1-2, with D possibly being TRBD1 (5 bases). The length of the CDR3 is 14 residues. Trimming pared 2 bases from V and 9 bases from J, leaving 17 bases between. Germline CDR1 is SGHNT and CDR2 is YYREEE (reference sequence). The CDR3 DNA reads as TGTGCCAGCAGCTTTTCGTCAGGGACGGGTCGCTACACCTTC. Its protein product is CASSFSSGTGRYTF.

This clone was found a few times. Distinct nucleotide sequences in the sample also encode this CDR3. V gene TRBV18 combines with J gene TRBJ1-5; no clear D. There are 13 residues in the CDR3. CDR1 KGHSH and CDR2 LQKENI come from the germline V gene. The V end was cut by 0 bases, the J end by 4 bases, with 4 bases between. The CDR3 DNA sequence: TGTGCCAGCTCACCACCGGGGAATCAGCCCCAGCATTTT. This encodes CASSPPGNQPQHF.

The V gene is TRBV28, the J gene TRBJ1-1, with D maybe TRBD1 (6 bases). V was cut by 5 bases and J by 11 bases, with 9 bases left in between. This CDR3 has 10 residues. Germline V gene lookup returns CDR1 MDHEN and CDR2 SYDVKM. CDR3 bases: TGTGCCAGCAGTCCCGGACAGGCTTTCTTT. Its protein product is CASSPGQAFF.

This clone has a handful of counts. The chain employs TRBV9 and TRBJ2-2; D not resolved. Germline loops: CDR1 SGDLS, CDR2 YYNGEE. The CDR3 runs to 14 residues. V lost 4 bases, J lost 5 bases, and 12 bases lay in between. The CDR3 spells CASSTSRQTGELFF. CDR3 DNA sequence: TGTGCCAGCAGCACATCCCGACAAACCGGGGAGCTGTTTTTT. Using reference TRBV9 and TRBJ2-2 for the parts outside the CDR3, the full variable domain is DSGVTQTPKHLITATGQRVTLRCSPRSGDLSVYWYQQSLDQGLQFLIQYYNGEERAKGNILERFSAQQFPDLHSELNLSSLELGDSALYFCASSTSRQTGELFFGEGSRLTVL.

V gene TRBV9 combines with J gene TRBJ1-4, with 8 bases that match TRBD1. The CDR3 runs 15 residues. The germline gives CDR1 SGDLS, CDR2 YYNGEE. Trimming took 4 bases from V and 2 from J; bases not matched to a gene: 4. As DNA, the CDR3 is TGTGCCAGCAGCCCAAGACAGGGGACTAATGAAAAACTGTTTTTT. It yields the protein CASSPRQGTNEKLFF.

The sample holds a few counts of this clone. The chain couples TRBV18 to TRBJ1-2, with TRBD1 matching 8 bases. V lost 2 bases to trimming and J lost 4 bases; unmatched junction nucleotides: 12. Germline V CDR1 and CDR2: KGHSH, LQKENI. This CDR3 region has 17 residues. CDR3 sequence reads: CASSPVGQGSLGYGYTF. The DNA of the CDR3 is TGTGCCAGCTCACCAGTAGGACAGGGTTCTTTGGGCTATGGCTACACCTTC.

This clone was seen a handful of times. The J gene is TRBJ1-1, the V gene TRBV6-5; D not resolved. Trimming took 6 bases from V and 11 from J, leaving 16 bases between them. The CDR3 extends over 12 amino acids. The germline V gene has CDR1 MNHEY and CDR2 SVGAGI. The CDR3 sequence: CASSNSATLAFF. The CDR3 DNA reads as TGTGCCAGCAGCAACAGTGCCACGTTGGCTTTCTTT.

In its sample, this clone was seen a few times. J is TRBJ2-5 and V is TRBV7-9; tentatively, D is TRBD2 (6 bases). This CDR3 region has 15 residues. V was clipped by 5 bases and J by 3 bases, with 16 bases between them. Per the germline V gene, CDR1 is SEHNR and CDR2 is FQNEAQ (reference sequence). DNA of the CDR3: TGTGCCAGCAGCCTAGGGTCCGGGGAGGAAGAGACCCAGTACTTC. Residues: CASSLGSGEEETQYF.

This clone came up a few times. V and J are TRBV21-1 and TRBJ1-2. TRBV21-1 is a pseudogene. The CDR3 has 14 residues. CDR3 coding DNA: TGTGCCGGACTGGGTGGGGTTTGGGGCTATGGCTACACCTTC. Translation gives CAGLGGVWGYGYTF.

V and J are TRBV7-9 and TRBJ2-3, with a possible D match to TRBD1 (6 bases). Germline CDR1 reads SEHNR; CDR2 reads FQNEAQ (reference sequence). The CDR3 totals 18 residues. The V gene lost 2 bases and the J gene lost 9 bases, with 27 bases spanning the gap. CDR3 nucleotides: TGTGCCAGCAGCTTAACAGCAAGGTTTTGGGACAACCCAGGGACGCAGTATTTT. It encodes CASSLTARFWDNPGTQYF.

The chain joins TRBV7-2 to TRBJ2-5; tentative D call: TRBD1 (6 bases). Germline V gene data show CDR1 as SGHTA and CDR2 as FQGNSA. This CDR3 region has 13 residues. The V end was cut by 5 bases, the J end by 5 bases, with 12 bases between. The CDR3 DNA follows: TGTGCCAGCAGCCAACAGGGATCGGAGACCCAGTACTTC. Amino acids: CASSQQGSETQYF.

This clone was seen more than once but under ten times. The chain uses TRBV5-8 and TRBJ1-1; D may be TRBD1 (5 bases). Per the germline V gene, CDR1 is SGHTS and CDR2 is YDEGEE. This CDR3 is built from 15 residues. Trimming took off 1 base at V and 0 bases at J, with 10 bases between the two ends. CDR3 loop: CASSLRGLMNTEAFF. In DNA, the CDR3 is TGTGCCAGCAGCTTGCGGGGACTAATGAACACTGAAGCTTTCTTT.

This clone came up a few times. J is TRBJ2-3 and V is TRBV7-2; 8 bases map to TRBD2. The CDR3 loop spans 17 amino acids. J was trimmed by 4 bases and V by 1 base; bases with no gene match: 10. Per the germline V gene, CDR1 is SGHTA and CDR2 is FQGNSA. DNA for the CDR3: TGTGCCAGCAGCTTAGGGAACGGCGGGGGGTCCCCAGATACGCAGTATTTT. Amino acid sequence: CASSLGNGGGSPDTQYF.

The rearrangement uses TRBV6-6 and TRBJ2-5, with 13 bases lining up with TRBD2. The CDR3 sequence is 14 residues long. Germline assignment: CDR1 MNHNY and CDR2 SVGAGI (reference sequence). After removal of 7 bases from V and 4 bases from J, the junction contained 3 bases not matched to a gene. The CDR3 DNA is TGTGCCAGCACACTAGCGGGGGGGCGAGAGACCCAGTACTTC. It encodes CASTLAGGRETQYF.

This chain joins TRBV19 and TRBJ2-2, with 11 nucleotides matching TRBD1. The ends lost 6 bases at V and 6 bases at J; junction bases unmatched: 9. Per the germline V gene, CDR1 is LNHDA and CDR2 is SQIVND (reference sequence). CDR3 length: 16 amino acids. The CDR3 nucleotides read TGTGCCAGTAGACCGACGGACAGGGGGCTAGCCGGGGAGCTGTTTTTT. It encodes CASRPTDRGLAGELFF.

The chain joins TRBV2 to TRBJ2-3, with D hard to call. Trimming shortened V by 6 bases and J by 6 bases, and 22 bases separated the two germline ends. CDR3 length equals 16 residues. The V gene's germline CDR1 is SNHLY and CDR2 FYNNEI. The CDR3 here is CASSHERETTGDTQYF. CDR3 sequence (DNA): TGTGCCAGCAGCCACGAAAGAGAGACCACTGGGGATACGCAGTATTTT.

The sample holds a few counts of this clone. The CDR3 DNA reads as TGTGCCAGCGGAAGACTGACAGGGAGAGGAACCGGGGAGCTGTTTTTT. It specifies CASGRLTGRGTGELFF. The chain employs TRBV2 and TRBJ2-2, with 7 bases matching TRBD1. The CDR3 length is 16 residues. Germline loops: CDR1 SNHLY, CDR2 FYNNEI. V lost 8 bases to trimming and J lost 5 bases; unmatched junction nucleotides: 14.

This clone has more than one count but fewer than ten. The same CDR3 can be traced to other DNA sequences in this sample. The chain combines TRBV11-2 with TRBJ2-7; D gene uncertain. V was trimmed by 5 bases and J by 1 base, leaving 3 bases between them. The CDR3 contains 11 residues. CDR1 is SGHAT and CDR2 is FQNNGV in the germline V gene. The CDR3 reads CASSPSYEQYF. CDR3 nucleotide sequence: TGTGCCAGCAGCCCTTCCTACGAGCAGTACTTC. Supplemented by reference TRBV11-2 and TRBJ2-7, the full variable domain reads EAGVAQSPRYKIIEKRQSVAFWCNPISGHATLYWYQQILGQGPKLLIQFQNNGVVDDSQLPKDRFSAERLKGVDSTLKIQPAKLEDSAVYLCASSPSYEQYFGPGTRLTVT.

This clone was observed a few times. The V gene is TRBV18, the J gene TRBJ2-3; TRBD2 might be the D (5 bases). The CDR3 totals 16 residues. The V gene's germline CDR1 is KGHSH and CDR2 LQKENI. Trimming took off 3 bases at V and 2 bases at J, with 15 bases between the two ends. The CDR3 is CASSPKVSDTTDTQYF. DNA for the CDR3: TGTGCCAGCTCACCGAAGGTTAGCGATACCACAGATACGCAGTATTTT.

This clone was observed a handful of times. V and J are TRBV5-1 and TRBJ2-1, with 7 bases lining up with TRBD1. The V gene's germline CDR1 is SGHRS and CDR2 YFSETQ. Trimming cost V 0 bases and J 0 bases; bases outside gene matches: 9. The CDR3 runs 18 residues. The CDR3 DNA is TGCGCCAGCAGCTTGGATGGGGCCAGGGGGAGCTCCTACAATGAGCAGTTCTTC. This codes for CASSLDGARGSSYNEQFF. The entire variable domain, with the rest obtained from reference TRBV5-1 and TRBJ2-1, is as follows: KAGVTQTPRYLIKTRGQQVTLSCSPISGHRSVSWYQQTPGQGLQFLFEYFSETQRNKGNFPGRFSGRQFSNSRSEMNVSTLELGDSALYLCASSLDGARGSSYNEQFFGPGTRLTVL.

This chain links TRBV11-1 with TRBJ2-7, with D perhaps matching TRBD2 (6 bases). Trimming took off 5 bases at V and 0 bases at J, with 14 bases between the two ends. This CDR3 comprises 15 residues. Germline loops: CDR1 SGHAT, CDR2 FQDESV (reference sequence). CDR3 sequence (DNA): TGTGCCAGCAGCCTTCGGGGGTTCGGCTCCTACGAGCAGTACTTC. Translated: CASSLRGFGSYEQYF.

J is TRBJ1-2 and V is TRBV27, with D possibly being TRBD1 (5 bases). The CDR3 has 14 amino acids. The V gene's germline CDR1 is MNHEY and CDR2 SMNVEV (reference sequence). V was pared by 6 bases and J by 4 bases, with 15 bases between. The CDR3 bases are TGTGCCAGCAGCGAAATGGGGGGTAGCTATGGCTACACCTTC. This gives the protein CASSEMGGSYGYTF.

About this clone: Other DNA sequences from this sample encode an identical CDR3 as well. The gene calls are TRBV7-2 and TRBJ2-7, with 8 bases fitting TRBD1. CDR3 size: 14 residues. The germline V gene has CDR1 SGHTA and CDR2 FQGNSA. J lost 2 bases, V lost 5 bases, and 5 bases had no gene match. CDR3 DNA sequence: TGTGCCAGCAGCCCCCGGACAGGGCCCTACGAGCAGTACTTC. This gives the protein CASSPRTGPYEQYF.

V and J are TRBV4-3 and TRBJ1-6; the D gene is possibly TRBD1 (5 bases). This CDR3 has 15 residues. The germline CDR1 and CDR2 sequences are LGHNA and YSLEER. V lost 1 base, J lost 5 bases, and 9 bases lay in between. CDR3 in amino acids: CASSQVTVDNSPLHF. The CDR3 DNA follows: TGCGCCAGCAGCCAAGTGACAGTGGATAATTCACCCCTCCACTTT.

The chain combines TRBV7-9 with TRBJ1-2; D is ambiguous. Trimming shortened V by 6 bases and J by 3 bases, and 11 bases separated the two germline ends. Germline CDR1 reads SEHNR; CDR2 reads FQNEAQ (reference sequence). The CDR3 loop spans 13 amino acids. The CDR3 loop reads CASRSDGYYGYTF. The CDR3 DNA sequence: TGTGCCAGCAGGTCGGACGGTTACTATGGCTACACCTTC.

This clone was counted between two and nine times. V usage is TRBV7-2 and J usage is TRBJ2-1; 11 bases line up with TRBD2. The CDR3 length is 17 residues. The V segment lost 0 bases and the J segment 7 bases; nucleotides outside the gene matches: 8. Looked up from germline, CDR1 is SGHTA and CDR2 is FQGNSA. In nucleotides, the CDR3 is TGTGCCAGCAGCTTAGCGCTGTCTAGCGGGGGGAGTAATGAGCAGTTCTTC. This sequence encodes CASSLALSSGGSNEQFF.

This clone has a handful of counts. The chain joins TRBV11-2 to TRBJ2-7; 10 nucleotides match TRBD2. Germline CDR1 reads SGHAT; CDR2 reads FQNNGV. The CDR3 is 15 residues long. V shed 4 bases, J shed 4 bases, and the junction held 7 bases outside the gene matches. The CDR3: CASSSLAGAGYEQYF. Written as DNA, the CDR3 is TGTGCCAGCAGCTCGCTAGCGGGAGCCGGATACGAGCAGTACTTC.

The rearrangement links TRBV4-1 to TRBJ2-3; weak D call: TRBD1 (6 bases). V lost 4 bases and J lost 3, with 11 bases in between. Germline V gene sequence: CDR1 MGHRA, CDR2 YSYEKL. There are 14 residues in the CDR3. The CDR3 DNA is TGCGCCAGCAGCCGGGACATGGTAACAGATACGCAGTATTTT. Protein sequence: CASSRDMVTDTQYF.

The chain joins TRBV28 to TRBJ1-2; D gene uncertain. The length of the CDR3 is 16 residues. Germline CDR1 MDHEN, CDR2 SYDVKM. The ends were cut back, 10 bases at V and 0 bases at J, with 21 bases in the middle. The CDR3 DNA reads TGTGCCATCCCTCGGCGGGGAGGCAACGCTAACTATGGCTACACCTTC. Its translation is CAIPRRGGNANYGYTF.